Listed below are T cell receptor beta chains from one sample, sequenced in a study of shared clonotypes between healthy human individuals. Sequencing used immunoSEQ multiplex PCR; TCRdb keeps in-frame clones, though not all of them. The data show about 2.3 million clones, 85% to 95% seen once. The sample comprised naive CD4+ T cells from PBMCs. The receptor set was obtained from a man aged 18 to 35 in good health. Some clones in this sample may be carry-over from other donors' samples. Each CDR3 is given with its conserved first and last residue. D genes are given only for firm matches. Size tells how often a clone was seen (once, few, many) or the class of an expanded clone, and some rows leave it out.

v_gene	len	j_gene	abundance	d_gene	CDR3nt	CDR3aa
TRBV30	13	TRBJ1-4	-	TRBD1	TGTGCCTGGTCCCAGGACAGGGTGGGAAAACTGTTTTTT	CAWSQDRVGKLFF
TRBV19	14	TRBJ2-4	-	-	TGTGCCAGTAGTTTGATTGGAGCCAAAAACATTCAGTACTTC	CASSLIGAKNIQYF
TRBV2	15	TRBJ2-3	-	TRBD2	TGTGCCAGCAGTGGGACTAGCGGTAGCACAGATACGCAGTATTTT	CASSGTSGSTDTQYF
TRBV6-1	15	TRBJ2-7	-	-	TGTGCCAGCAGTGAAGAAAGGGGGGCAGTCCACGAGCAGTACTTC	CASSEERGAVHEQYF
TRBV14	14	TRBJ2-2	few	-	TGTGCCAGCAGCCCCCTTGGCAAAACCGGGGAGCTGTTTTTT	CASSPLGKTGELFF
TRBV30	13	TRBJ2-1	-	TRBD1	TGTGCCTGGACCCGGGACAGGGGGGATGAGCAGTTCTTC	CAWTRDRGDEQFF
TRBV18	18	TRBJ1-5	-	TRBD1	TGTGCCAGCTCGCCGCGGGACAGGGATCAGCTTGTCAATCAGCCCCAGCATTTT	CASSPRDRDQLVNQPQHF
TRBV7-2	16	TRBJ2-1	-	TRBD2	TGTGCCAGCAGCTTAGTTGGGACTAGCGAGTGGGGTGAGCAGTTCTTC	CASSLVGTSEWGEQFF
TRBV4-2	17	TRBJ2-2	-	-	TGTGCCAGCAGCCAAGAGGCGGGCTTCGCGAACACCGGGGAGCTGTTTTTT	CASSQEAGFANTGELFF
TRBV4-1	15	TRBJ2-2	-	-	TGCGCCAGCAGCCGACCGCAGAGGAACACCGGGGAGCTGTTTTTT	CASSRPQRNTGELFF
TRBV9	18	TRBJ2-2	-	TRBD1	TGTGCCAGCAGCTTGGGACAGGGGTTATCTCCGAACACCGGGGAGCTGTTTTTT	CASSLGQGLSPNTGELFF
TRBV5-5	16	TRBJ2-3	-	-	TGTGCCAGCAGCTTGGGAGTCGGGGAAAGCACAGATACGCAGTATTTT	CASSLGVGESTDTQYF
TRBV6-5	15	TRBJ2-7	-	-	TGTGCCAGCAGTCGCGGCAGGCTCCCACCCTACGAGCAGTACTTC	CASSRGRLPPYEQYF
TRBV15	15	TRBJ2-1	-	TRBD2	TGTGCCACCAGCAGAGATTACGGGAGGGGTAATGAGCAGTTCTTC	CATSRDYGRGNEQFF
TRBV19	13	TRBJ2-4	-	-	TGTGCCAGTACTCGGCAGGAGGGAAACATTCAGTACTTC	CASTRQEGNIQYF
TRBV6-6	15	TRBJ2-7	-	TRBD2	TGTGCCAGCAGCACCGGACTAGCGGGACACTACGAGCAGTACTTC	CASSTGLAGHYEQYF
TRBV4-1	14	TRBJ2-7	-	-	TGCGCCAGCAGCCAAGATCCCCGTTCTTACGAGCAGTACTTC	CASSQDPRSYEQYF
TRBV2	11	TRBJ2-1	once	-	TGTGCCAGCAGTGAGCACAATGAGCAGTTCTTC	CASSEHNEQFF
TRBV29-1	13	TRBJ1-1	-	-	TGCAGCGTCGGAGGGGTCCTGAACACTGAAGCTTTCTTT	CSVGGVLNTEAFF
TRBV18	14	TRBJ1-2	once	-	TGTGCCAGCTCACCTTTGGGAGCTAACTATGGCTACACCTTC	CASSPLGANYGYTF
TRBV5-1	16	TRBJ2-3	-	TRBD2	TGCGCCAGCAGCTCCCAACTAGCGGGAGGGCCAGATACGCAGTATTTT	CASSSQLAGGPDTQYF
TRBV7-2	16	TRBJ1-3	-	-	TGTGCCAGCAGCTTCCGACGAGGAGCGGGAGGAAACACCATATATTTT	CASSFRRGAGGNTIYF
TRBV6-4	15	TRBJ2-7	-	-	TGTGCCAGCAGCCTTACCCCCGGGCAGACCTACGAGCAGTACTTC	CASSLTPGQTYEQYF
TRBV6-5	15	TRBJ2-7	-	-	TGTGCCAGCAGTTACTCACGGGGGGCTCCTTACGAGCAGTACTTC	CASSYSRGAPYEQYF
TRBV5-1	15	TRBJ1-1	-	-	TGCGCCAGCAGCGGGGAACTTGCGAAGAACACTGAAGCTTTCTTT	CASSGELAKNTEAFF
TRBV5-1	14	TRBJ2-7	once	-	TGCGCCAGCAGCTTGGCACTAGGCTCCTACGAGCAGTACTTC	CASSLALGSYEQYF
TRBV7-2	12	TRBJ2-1	-	-	TGTGCCAGCAGCTTAGGGCTGTGGGAGCAGTTCTTC	CASSLGLWEQFF
TRBV27	11	TRBJ1-4	few	-	TGTGCCAGCAGGGGGCGTGAAAAACTGTTTTTT	CASRGREKLFF
TRBV1	16	TRBJ2-7	once	-	TGCACCAGCAGCCAAGATGTACAGGACAGGGCGGACGAGCAGTACTTC	CTSSQDVQDRADEQYF